A single sample gave rise to the 16 T cell receptor beta chains below, sequenced in a study of lymphopenia after photon versus proton radiotherapy. Assay: immunoSEQ multiplex PCR; the TCRdb copy retains only in-frame clones and omits some. The data hold some 30,000 clones, with 75% to 90% observed a single time. The source was peripheral blood, collected from a patient treated with photon-based radiotherapy. All receptors derive from a woman between 50 and 59 years old with pancreatic cancer.

This chain uses TRBV29-1 with TRBJ2-7; 9 bases agree with TRBD2. CDR1 and CDR2 from the germline V gene are SQVTM and ANQGSEA. The CDR3 runs to 13 residues. With V trimmed by 7 bases and J by 4 bases, 8 bases remained unmatched. CDR3 protein: CSATRLAGYEQYF. The CDR3 DNA reads TGCAGCGCCACTCGGCTAGCGGGATACGAGCAGTACTTC.

The J gene is TRBJ1-1, the V gene TRBV28; 9 nucleotides agree with TRBD1. The CDR3 contains 14 residues. Looked up from germline, CDR1 is MDHEN and CDR2 is SYDVKM. Losses at the gene ends were 6 bases for V and 1 base for J; bases not matched to a gene: 3. The DNA for the CDR3 is TGTGCCAGCAGAGTACAGGGGGCGAACACTGAAGCTTTCTTT. Translation: CASRVQGANTEAFF.

The CDR3, as DNA: TGCACCAGCAGCCAATCAGCCCCTCGAGATACGCAGTATTTT. Amino acids: CTSSQSAPRDTQYF. V and J are TRBV1 and TRBJ2-3. TRBV1 is recorded as a pseudogene. The CDR3 length is 14 residues.

The chain has TRBV6-5 and TRBJ2-2; D is unclear. Germline CDR1 MNHEY, CDR2 SVGAGI. CDR3 length: 13 amino acids. The V gene lost 5 bases and the J gene lost 4 bases, with 8 bases spanning the gap. The CDR3 is CASSRLGTGELFF. The DNA of the CDR3 is TGTGCCAGCAGTAGACTGGGCACCGGGGAGCTGTTTTTT.

The chain has TRBV28 and TRBJ1-4; D may be TRBD1 (5 bases). The V end lost 5 bases, the J end lost 10 bases, and 17 bases lay between the germline ends. This CDR3 is 14 amino acids long. Looked up from germline, CDR1 is MDHEN and CDR2 is SYDVKM. The CDR3, as DNA: TGTGCCAGCAGTCCTAGAGGGGATCTCCGAAAACTGTTTTTT. This codes for CASSPRGDLRKLFF.

The J gene is TRBJ1-1, the V gene TRBV7-8, with 7 bases matching TRBD1. This CDR3 contains 14 residues. The germline gives CDR1 SGHVS, CDR2 FQNEAQ. V trimming: 1 base; J trimming: 2 bases; junction bases outside the gene matches: 1. The CDR3, as DNA: TGTGCCAGCAGCTTAGACAGGGGAAACACTGAAGCTTTCTTT. Translating it yields CASSLDRGNTEAFF.

The chain recombines TRBV6-1 with TRBJ1-1; 7 bases line up with TRBD1. V lost 2 bases to trimming and J lost 3 bases; unmatched junction nucleotides: 6. Germline V gives CDR1 MNHNS, CDR2 SASEGT. The CDR3 consists of 15 residues. The CDR3, as DNA: TGTGCCAGCAGTGAACCCCCAGGGGGGCACACTGAAGCTTTCTTT. Protein: CASSEPPGGHTEAFF.

The chain employs TRBV9 and TRBJ2-2, with 8 bases aligning to TRBD2. The CDR3 runs to 15 residues. In germline, CDR1 is SGDLS, CDR2 YYNGEE. The trim removed 2 bases at V and 6 bases at J, leaving 6 bases unmatched. CDR3 region: CASSVQAGESGELFF. The CDR3 DNA is TGTGCCAGCAGCGTGCAAGCGGGAGAGTCCGGGGAGCTGTTTTTT.

In this sample, this clone turned up once. The genes are TRBV4-1 and TRBJ1-2; 9 nucleotides line up with TRBD1. Germline CDR1 MGHRA, CDR2 YSYEKL. The CDR3 has 16 amino acids. With 0 bases clipped from V and 2 bases from J, the junction kept 4 bases outside the gene matches. The CDR3 loop reads CASSQDGTGGNYGYTF. The CDR3 DNA reads TGCGCCAGCAGCCAAGACGGAACAGGGGGCAACTATGGCTACACCTTC.

The CDR3 loop is CASRSDPGLAINNEQFF. DNA of the CDR3: TGTGCAAGTCGCTCAGATCCGGGACTAGCGATTAACAATGAGCAGTTCTTC. The chain links TRBV12-2 to TRBJ2-1; the listed D gene, TRBD2, was not tested against the DNA. TRBV12-2 is a pseudogene locus. This CDR3 spans 17 amino acids.

This chain connects TRBV7-2 to TRBJ2-5, with D possibly TRBD2 on 6 matching bases. In germline, CDR1 is SGHTA, CDR2 FQGNSA. The CDR3 has 15 residues. Trimming took 3 bases from V and 4 from J, leaving 15 bases between them. The CDR3 is CASSFSSGVLETQYF. The CDR3 region has the DNA TGTGCCAGCAGCTTCTCCTCGGGAGTTCTAGAGACCCAGTACTTC.

The chain is built from TRBV9 and TRBJ1-2; no definite D call. Looked up from germline, CDR1 is SGDLS and CDR2 is YYNGEE. The CDR3 length is 15 residues. The V and J ends lost 0 bases and 0 bases respectively, with 9 bases between them. CDR3 bases: TGTGCCAGCAGCGTAGACGTTAAAGCTAACTATGGCTACACCTTC. Translation: CASSVDVKANYGYTF.

This sequence joins TRBV14 and TRBJ2-1; 7 bases fit TRBD2. Trimming cost V 0 bases and J 0 bases; bases outside gene matches: 8. CDR1 is SGHDN and CDR2 is FVKESK in the germline V gene. The CDR3 is made up of 18 amino acids. Here the CDR3 reads CASSQEGRRGSSYNEQFF. In DNA, the CDR3 is TGTGCCAGCAGCCAAGAAGGGAGGCGCGGGAGCTCCTACAATGAGCAGTTCTTC.

The count of this clone is one. This chain links TRBV28 with TRBJ2-5; D gene unclear. Germline V gene lookup returns CDR1 MDHEN and CDR2 SYDVKM. Trimming stripped 4 bases from V and 5 bases from J, with 8 bases between. This CDR3 spans 12 amino acids. The CDR3 here is CASSSLWETQYF. CDR3 nucleotide sequence: TGTGCCAGCAGTTCGCTTTGGGAGACCCAGTACTTC.

The chain carries TRBV18 and TRBJ1-1; no firm D call. The CDR3 is made up of 16 amino acids. Germline lookup yields CDR1 KGHSH and CDR2 LQKENI. V was trimmed by 3 bases and J by 1 base, leaving 15 bases between them. The CDR3 region has the DNA TGTGCCAGCTCACCGACTCTAGAGGTCAAGAACACTGAAGCTTTCTTT. It encodes CASSPTLEVKNTEAFF. Looking up the rest from reference TRBV18 and TRBJ1-1 gives the full variable domain: NAGVMQNPRHLVRRRGQEARLRCSPMKGHSHVYWYRQLPEEGLKFMVYLQKENIIDESGMPKERFSAEFPKEGPSILRIQQVVRGDSAAYFCASSPTLEVKNTEAFFGQGTRLTVV.

V is TRBV5-4 and J is TRBJ2-7, with TRBD1 identical over 7 bases. The V gene end was trimmed by 4 bases and the J gene end by 6 bases; junction bases not matched to a gene: 13. Germline CDR1 is SGHNT and CDR2 is YYREEE (reference sequence). CDR3 size: 15 residues. The CDR3 bases are TGTGCCAGCAGCCCGAGCCCAGACAGGGCGGGCGAGCAGTACTTC. Its protein is CASSPSPDRAGEQYF.